Listed below are T cell receptor beta chains from one sample, sequenced in a study of cytomegalovirus exposure and HLA in healthy donors. TCRdb keeps only in-frame clones here, not all; method: immunoSEQ multiplex PCR. The data contain about 98,000 clones, more than 85% of them seen just once; the ten biggest clones take up 5.5% to 7%. Sequencing was performed on PBMCs. These receptors were taken from a man between 18 and 29 years old in good health and CMV-seropositive. Each CDR3 is given with its conserved first and last residue. The D gene is left open where the match is weak. Rows give clone size only sometimes, using once, few, many, or a class for an expanded clone.

abundance | j_gene | d_gene | v_gene | CDR3aa | CDR3nt
. | TRBJ2-7 | TRBD1 | TRBV7-2 | CASSLVGGGQGSYEQYF | TGTGCCAGCAGCTTAGTAGGTGGGGGACAGGGTTCCTACGAGCAGTACTTC
. | TRBJ1-1 | . | TRBV19 | CASSIFGAAGRTEAFF | TGTGCCAGTAGTATTTTTGGGGCAGCCGGGAGAACTGAAGCTTTCTTT
. | TRBJ2-1 | . | TRBV19 | CASSMREPSSYNEQFF | TGTGCCAGTAGTATGAGGGAACCTAGCTCCTACAATGAGCAGTTCTTC
. | TRBJ2-5 | TRBD2 | TRBV4-3 | CASSQVYREVQETQYF | TGCGCCAGCAGCCAAGTTTATCGGGAGGTCCAAGAGACCCAGTACTTC
. | TRBJ2-3 | TRBD2 | TRBV6-1 | CASILAGRTDTQYF | TGTGCCAGCATCTTAGCGGGGCGCACAGATACGCAGTATTTT
once | TRBJ2-1 | TRBD2 | TRBV7-3 | CASSPQTSRSYNEQFF | TGTGCCAGCAGCCCCCAGACTAGCAGGTCCTACAATGAGCAGTTCTTC
. | TRBJ2-7 | . | TRBV5-6 | CASSLENNYEQYF | TGTGCCAGCAGCTTGGAAAACAACTACGAGCAGTACTTC
. | TRBJ2-3 | . | TRBV6-5 | CASRTGVLDTQYF | TGTGCCAGCAGGACGGGAGTATTAGATACGCAGTATTTT
. | TRBJ2-7 | . | TRBV27 | CASSSSRGTYEQYF | TGTGCCAGCAGTAGCAGCCGGGGGACCTACGAGCAGTACTTC
. | TRBJ2-7 | TRBD2 | TRBV27 | CASSQIGSGKPYEQYF | TGTGCCAGCTCCCAGATAGGTAGCGGGAAACCATACGAGCAGTACTTC
. | TRBJ1-4 | TRBD1 | TRBV12-5 | CASGFMVQGADEKLFF | TGTGCTAGTGGTTTCATGGTCCAGGGGGCGGACGAAAAACTGTTTTTT
. | TRBJ2-1 | . | TRBV7-3 | CASSLTGGNEQFF | TGTGCCAGCAGCTTAACCGGGGGAAATGAGCAGTTCTTC
. | TRBJ1-2 | TRBD1 | TRBV10-3 | CATVEGAHKGYTF | TGTGCCACAGTTGAGGGGGCGCATAAAGGCTACACCTTC
. | TRBJ2-7 | TRBD2 | TRBV4-2 | CASSQGSGGVYEQYF | TGTGCCAGCAGCCAAGGTAGCGGGGGAGTCTACGAGCAGTACTTC
once | TRBJ1-2 | TRBD1 | TRBV10-3 | CAISRGTGGLTNYGYTF | TGTGCCATCAGTAGGGGGACAGGGGGCCTGACTAACTATGGCTACACCTTC
once | TRBJ1-2 | . | TRBV7-2 | CASPGGDTALNYGYTF | TGTGCCAGCCCCGGGGGAGACACCGCTCTTAACTATGGCTACACCTTC
once | TRBJ2-2 | . | TRBV7-3 | CASSTVTGELFF | TGTGCCAGCAGCACTGTCACCGGGGAGCTGTTTTTT
. | TRBJ1-1 | . | TRBV4-2 | CASSQDSYTEAFF | TGTGCCAGCAGCCAAGACAGTTACACTGAAGCTTTCTTT
. | TRBJ2-1 | TRBD2 | TRBV2 | CASQTSGYNEQFF | TGTGCCAGTCAGACTAGCGGATACAATGAGCAGTTCTTC
. | TRBJ1-2 | . | TRBV6-1 | CASSGWGESYGYTF | TGTGCCAGCAGTGGGTGGGGAGAGTCCTATGGCTACACCTTC
. | TRBJ2-3 | TRBD1 | TRBV7-2 | CASSPGQGNTDTQYF | TGTGCCAGCAGCCCCGGACAGGGTAACACAGATACGCAGTATTTT
. | TRBJ2-1 | TRBD2 | TRBV7-2 | CASSMPAGGAYNEQFF | TGTGCCAGCAGCATGCCAGCGGGAGGAGCCTACAATGAGCAGTTCTTC
. | TRBJ2-2 | . | TRBV14 | CASSQLRGNPNTGELFF | TGTGCCAGCAGCCAACTCCGCGGGAACCCGAACACCGGGGAGCTGTTTTTT
. | TRBJ2-5 | . | TRBV14 | CASSQDISETQYF | TGTGCCAGCAGCCAAGATATTTCGGAGACCCAGTACTTC
. | TRBJ1-1 | TRBD1 | TRBV4-2 | CASSHGQGVTEAFF | TGTGCCAGCAGCCACGGACAGGGTGTCACTGAAGCTTTCTTT
. | TRBJ2-7 | TRBD1 | TRBV7-9 | CASSQAGQGTYEQYF | TGTGCCAGCAGCCAAGCGGGACAGGGTACCTACGAGCAGTACTTC
. | TRBJ1-2 | TRBD1 | TRBV28 | CASSLPGGTGHIWGPDYGYTF | TGTGCCAGCAGTTTACCCGGGGGGACAGGGCATATTTGGGGTCCGGATTATGGCTACACCTTC
. | TRBJ2-1 | TRBD2 | TRBV6-1 | CASMYREGGEQFF | TGTGCCAGCATGTATCGGGAGGGGGGTGAGCAGTTCTTC
. | TRBJ2-5 | . | TRBV11-3 | CASKSRRRETQYF | TGTGCCAGCAAGTCTAGGAGGCGAGAGACCCAGTACTTC
. | TRBJ1-5 | . | TRBV10-3 | CAISDPTDQPQHF | TGTGCCATCAGTGACCCGACAGATCAGCCCCAGCATTTT
. | TRBJ2-6 | . | TRBV19 | CASRSSSHRDPGGANVLTF | TGTGCCAGTAGATCCTCCTCGCACAGGGACCCTGGTGGGGCCAACGTCCTGACTTTC
few | TRBJ2-7 | . | TRBV11-3 | CASSRGGSSSYEQYF | TGTGCCAGCAGCAGGGGGGGGTCTTCCTCCTACGAGCAGTACTTC
. | TRBJ2-7 | . | TRBV10-3 | CAISEGQTYEQYF | TGTGCCATCAGTGAGGGACAGACCTACGAGCAGTACTTC
. | TRBJ1-4 | . | TRBV27 | CASSWGRGEKLFF | TGTGCCAGCAGTTGGGGTAGGGGGGAAAAACTGTTTTTT